This TCR beta chain is drawn from a study of regulatory T cells in long-lasting Graves disease. Stated time point: newly diagnosed GD, antithyroid drugs for less than 3 months. The authors made the TCR library using RNA they extracted from PBMCs. Combining iRepertoire HTBI primers with Arm-PCR of CDR3 regions, the authors built TCR beta libraries. One entry per CDR3 protein, called by TCRdb with MiXCR from the multiplex PCR reads. There are over 500,000 distinct CDR3 sequences in the sample; 16% occur only once, and 18% lies in the top ten. This clonotype was recorded a few times. These data were also filed under a second study, of T cells in Graves' hyperthyroidism and ophthalmopathy.

The sequenced sample was peripheral blood mononuclear cells (PBMCs), obtained at new diagnosis, from a patient treated with antithyroid drugs. The source of this sequence is a woman aged 25 to 39 with Graves disease.

In DNA, the CDR3 is TGCAGCGTTTTAAGGCAGAACCTTGGGGCCAACGTCCTGACTTTC. As protein: CSVLRQNLGANVLTF. This chain connects TRBV29-1 to TRBJ2-6; D gene ambiguous. Deletions cut 5 bases from V and 3 bases from J, with 14 bases between. The germline V gene has CDR1 SQVTM and CDR2 ANQGSEA. This CDR3 is 15 amino acids long.